One sample yielded the 13 T cell receptor beta chains listed below, sequenced in a study of T-cell reconstitution after alpha-beta-depleted transplantation in children. Molecular barcoding with unique molecular identifiers was used for the TCRbeta library. One entry per CDR3 protein results from TCRdb running MiXCR on the PCR reads. The data show about 980,000 distinct CDR3 sequences, roughly 29% seen once. This sample comprised PBMCs, mostly from graft donor cells, obtained 360 days after TCRalphabeta/CD19-depleted stem cell transplant. Receptors were obtained from a boy in the first two years of life who had a stem cell transplant for SCID, so the T cells may come from the graft donor.

A few counts support this clonotype. V and J are TRBV2 and TRBJ2-5; D possibly matches TRBD1 or TRBD2 (5 bases each). The CDR3 covers 15 residues. In germline, CDR1 is SNHLY, CDR2 FYNNEI. Trimming shortened V by 3 bases and J by 5 bases, and 16 bases separated the two germline ends. The CDR3 here is CASSDMLGPKETQYF. CDR3 DNA: TGTGCCAGCAGTGATATGTTGGGACCCAAGGAGACCCAGTACTTC.

This chain connects TRBV20-1 to TRBJ2-3; D remains ambiguous. V was shortened by 1 base and J by 6 bases, with 14 bases between the two germline ends. The CDR3 extends over 14 amino acids. Per the germline V gene, CDR1 is DFQATT and CDR2 is SNEGSKA (reference sequence). CDR3 bases: TGCAGTGCTAGAGCTTCCAGTACCCATGATACGCAGTATTTT. This gives the protein CSARASSTHDTQYF.

The J gene is TRBJ1-3, the V gene TRBV30; TRBD1 matches 7 bases. J gave up 4 bases and V 2 bases, and 14 bases lay outside the gene matches. This CDR3 is 17 amino acids long. Germline CDR1 GTSNPN, CDR2 SVGIG (reference sequence). This CDR3 is CAWSTYRGFSEGNTIYF. The DNA of the CDR3 is TGTGCCTGGAGTACCTACAGGGGTTTTTCCGAAGGAAACACCATATATTTT.

This clonotype has more than one count but fewer than ten. V usage is TRBV2 and J usage is TRBJ2-1; TRBD1 aligns across 9 bases. Trimming removed 8 bases from V and 6 bases from J; junction bases left unmatched: 8. The CDR3 runs 14 residues. Germline V gives CDR1 SNHLY, CDR2 FYNNEI. CDR3 sequence: CASGGRTGVNEQFF. In DNA, the CDR3 is TGTGCCAGCGGAGGGCGGACAGGGGTCAATGAGCAGTTCTTC. Together with reference TRBV2 and TRBJ2-1, the CDR3 gives the full variable domain: EPEVTQTPSHQVTQMGQEVILRCVPISNHLYFYWYRQILGQKVEFLVSFYNNEISEKSEIFDDQFSVERPDGSNFTLKIRSTKLEDSAMYFCASGGRTGVNEQFFGPGTRLTVL.

The genes are TRBV30 and TRBJ2-7, with 9 positions matching TRBD1. From germline, CDR1 is GTSNPN and CDR2 SVGIG (reference sequence). V was clipped by 3 bases and J by 3 bases; unmatched bases: 6. This CDR3 comprises 14 residues. DNA of the CDR3: TGTGCCTGGAGCAAGGGACAGGGACGCTACGAGCAGTACTTC. Translation gives CAWSKGQGRYEQYF.

This clonotype has just a few counts. J is TRBJ1-2 and V is TRBV15; the D gene is possibly TRBD1 (6 bases). V lost 0 bases and J 4 bases, leaving 12 bases between the germline ends. Germline assignment: CDR1 LNHNV and CDR2 YYDKDF (reference sequence). The CDR3 length is 15 residues. Here the CDR3 reads CATSREDSPTYGYTF. The CDR3 DNA reads TGTGCCACCAGCAGAGAGGACAGTCCCACCTATGGCTACACCTTC.

The chain recombines TRBV3-1 with TRBJ2-1; the D is unclear. The germline gives CDR1 LGHDT, CDR2 YNNKEL (reference sequence). Deletions cut 5 bases from V and 6 bases from J, with 11 bases between. The CDR3 spans 13 residues. The CDR3 is CASSDRAPNEQFF. The CDR3 DNA reads as TGTGCCAGCAGCGACCGAGCGCCCAATGAGCAGTTCTTC.

This clonotype was seen only a few times. The chain couples TRBV7-6 to TRBJ2-3; 7 bases map to TRBD2. Germline V CDR1 and CDR2: SGHVS, FNYEAQ. The CDR3 runs to 17 residues. J was trimmed by 4 bases and V by 0 bases; bases with no gene match: 10. The CDR3 coding sequence is TGTGCCAGCAGCTTAGCTGGGATGGCGGGGGTCGCAGATACGCAGTATTTT. Protein product: CASSLAGMAGVADTQYF.

This clonotype was seen ten or more times. The genes are TRBV5-1 and TRBJ2-2; 9 nucleotides match TRBD1. Germline V CDR1 and CDR2: SGHRS, YFSETQ. This CDR3 spans 15 amino acids. Trimming cost V 3 bases and J 4 bases; bases outside gene matches: 4. The CDR3 DNA is TGCGCCAGCAGCTCCGGACAGGGGCGCACCGGGGAGCTGTTTTTT. Residues: CASSSGQGRTGELFF.

This clonotype was observed many times. In DNA, the CDR3 is TGTGCCAGCAGCTTAGTTAGAAGAACCGGGGAGCTGTTTTTT. Its protein is CASSLVRRTGELFF. J is TRBJ2-2 and V is TRBV7-8; D is unresolved. CDR3 length equals 14 residues. The V and J ends lost 1 base and 5 bases respectively, with 8 bases between them. CDR1 is SGHVS, CDR2 FQNEAQ, per germline.

The count of this clonotype is one. The rearrangement uses TRBV11-1 and TRBJ2-7; TRBD2 aligns across 13 bases. This CDR3 region has 18 residues. J was trimmed by 3 bases and V by 4 bases; bases with no gene match: 12. Germline lookup yields CDR1 SGHAT and CDR2 FQDESV (reference sequence). CDR3 amino acids: CASSSVRLAGGLGYEQYF. CDR3 DNA sequence: TGTGCCAGCAGCTCAGTGAGACTAGCGGGGGGACTCGGCTACGAGCAGTACTTC.

This clonotype was seen many times. This chain uses TRBV5-1 with TRBJ2-1; no clear D gene. Between the trimmed V and J ends, which lost 0 bases and 0 bases, there was a span of 10 bases. This CDR3 has 16 amino acids. Per the germline V gene, CDR1 is SGHRS and CDR2 is YFSETQ. This CDR3 is CASSLVGPSSYNEQFF. CDR3 nucleotide sequence: TGCGCCAGCAGCTTGGTTGGGCCCAGCTCCTACAATGAGCAGTTCTTC.

J is TRBJ2-2 and V is TRBV5-1; D uncertain. The CDR3 has 18 amino acids. V shed 0 bases and J shed 0 bases, with 15 bases lying between them. Germline V gene data show CDR1 as SGHRS and CDR2 as YFSETQ. DNA for the CDR3: TGCGCCAGCAGCTTGGCCGGCTTTCATTCGTCGAACACCGGGGAGCTGTTTTTT. Translating it yields CASSLAGFHSSNTGELFF.